A selection of T cell receptor beta chains follows, all from one sample in a study of blood T cell repertoires in COVID-19. Sequenced by immunoSEQ multiplex PCR; TCRdb stores in-frame clones only, minus some. This repertoire shows 90,000 to 100,000 clones, approximately 84% found once; its top ten account for 4.4%. The material sequenced was peripheral blood. The receptors stem from a man in his sixties with acute or convalescent COVID-19. Each CDR3 is given with its conserved first and last residue. The D gene is left open where the match is weak. Part of the rows lack a size; the others show once, few, many or a class for expanded clones.

v_call: TRBV7-2
cdr3_length: 13
d_call: -
clone_size: -
j_call: TRBJ2-5
cdr3_nt: TGTGCCAGCAGCCCCGGGACTCCAGAGACCCAGTACTTC
cdr3_aa: CASSPGTPETQYF

v_call: TRBV2
cdr3_length: 17
d_call: TRBD2
clone_size: -
j_call: TRBJ2-3
cdr3_nt: TGTGCCAGCCTTGGCGGGAGGCTCGGCCTAAGCACAGATACGCAGTATTTT
cdr3_aa: CASLGGRLGLSTDTQYF

v_call: TRBV7-2
cdr3_length: 15
d_call: TRBD1
clone_size: -
j_call: TRBJ1-6
cdr3_nt: TGTGCCAGCAGCTTAACTGGACAGGGATATTCACCCCTCCACTTT
cdr3_aa: CASSLTGQGYSPLHF

v_call: TRBV11-2
cdr3_length: 14
d_call: TRBD2
clone_size: -
j_call: TRBJ2-7
cdr3_nt: TGTGCCAGCAGCGGTAGCGGGAGAAGGTCCGAGCAGTACTTC
cdr3_aa: CASSGSGRRSEQYF

v_call: TRBV9
cdr3_length: 15
d_call: TRBD2
clone_size: -
j_call: TRBJ2-7
cdr3_nt: TGTGCCAGCAGCCCACTTCCGCGGGAGGGCGGTGAGCAGTACTTC
cdr3_aa: CASSPLPREGGEQYF

v_call: TRBV5-4
cdr3_length: 14
d_call: -
clone_size: -
j_call: TRBJ2-2
cdr3_nt: TGTGCCAGCAGCGTTAGCTCCCAGACCGGGGAGCTGTTTTTT
cdr3_aa: CASSVSSQTGELFF

v_call: TRBV9
cdr3_length: 15
d_call: -
clone_size: once
j_call: TRBJ1-5
cdr3_nt: TGTGCCAGCAGCCCCCAGGGCGGTCTGGGTCAGCCCCAGCATTTT
cdr3_aa: CASSPQGGLGQPQHF

v_call: TRBV4-2
cdr3_length: 17
d_call: -
clone_size: -
j_call: TRBJ2-7
cdr3_nt: TGTGCCAGCAGTCCAAGCGGTGGAACGGCCATCGGCTACGAGCAGTACTTC
cdr3_aa: CASSPSGGTAIGYEQYF

v_call: TRBV4-3
cdr3_length: 14
d_call: TRBD1
clone_size: -
j_call: TRBJ2-5
cdr3_nt: TGCGCCAGCAGCCAAGGGGACAGGCGAGAGACCCAGTACTTC
cdr3_aa: CASSQGDRRETQYF

v_call: TRBV10-3
cdr3_length: 12
d_call: -
clone_size: -
j_call: TRBJ2-7
cdr3_nt: TGTGCCATCAGTCAGGTGTGGTACGAGCAGTACTTC
cdr3_aa: CAISQVWYEQYF

v_call: TRBV6-5
cdr3_length: 12
d_call: -
clone_size: -
j_call: TRBJ2-3
cdr3_nt: TGTGCCAGCAGTTCTCGCACAGATACGCAGTATTTT
cdr3_aa: CASSSRTDTQYF

v_call: TRBV5-8
cdr3_length: 16
d_call: TRBD2
clone_size: -
j_call: TRBJ2-1
cdr3_nt: TGTGCCAGCAGCCTGGGAGGCGGGGGGGCTCGCAATGAGCAGTTCTTC
cdr3_aa: CASSLGGGGARNEQFF

v_call: TRBV27
cdr3_length: 16
d_call: TRBD1
clone_size: -
j_call: TRBJ2-1
cdr3_nt: TGTGCCAGCAGTTTCCCGACAGGGGTGAAAATCAATGAGCAGTTCTTC
cdr3_aa: CASSFPTGVKINEQFF

v_call: TRBV21-1
cdr3_length: 21
d_call: -
clone_size: once
j_call: TRBJ2-1
cdr3_nt: TGTGCCAGCAGCCTTACAGGCGGGACTAGCGGGGGCGCGAACTCCTACAATGAGCAGTTCTTC
cdr3_aa: CASSLTGGTSGGANSYNEQFF

v_call: TRBV10-1
cdr3_length: 18
d_call: TRBD2
clone_size: -
j_call: TRBJ2-4
cdr3_nt: TGCGCCAGCAGTCCCGGGACTAGCGGGAGTGGAGCCAAAAACATTCAGTACTTC
cdr3_aa: CASSPGTSGSGAKNIQYF

v_call: TRBV10-3
cdr3_length: 14
d_call: TRBD2
clone_size: -
j_call: TRBJ2-1
cdr3_nt: TGTGCCATCACCCCAGCGGGGACGTACAATGAGCAGTTCTTC
cdr3_aa: CAITPAGTYNEQFF

v_call: TRBV7-9
cdr3_length: 13
d_call: -
clone_size: once
j_call: TRBJ2-7
cdr3_nt: TGTGCCAGCAGCTTAGGTACAGTTGCCGAGCAGTACTTC
cdr3_aa: CASSLGTVAEQYF

v_call: TRBV19
cdr3_length: 16
d_call: -
clone_size: once
j_call: TRBJ2-6
cdr3_nt: TGTGCCAGTAGTATAGAGTACGGCTCTGGGGCCAACGTCCTGACTTTC
cdr3_aa: CASSIEYGSGANVLTF

v_call: TRBV7-3
cdr3_length: 16
d_call: TRBD1
clone_size: -
j_call: TRBJ2-7
cdr3_nt: TGTGCCAGCAGCTTATCCGCGACAGGGGGTATCTACGAGCAGTACTTC
cdr3_aa: CASSLSATGGIYEQYF

v_call: TRBV12-3/TRBV12-4
cdr3_length: 11
d_call: TRBD2
clone_size: -
j_call: TRBJ2-1
cdr3_nt: TGTGCCAGCAGTTTCGGGGGAGGGCTGTTCTTC
cdr3_aa: CASSFGGGLFF

v_call: TRBV11-2
cdr3_length: 15
d_call: TRBD2
clone_size: -
j_call: TRBJ2-7
cdr3_nt: TGTGCCAGCAGCCAGGGACTAGCGGGGTCCTACGAGCAGTACTTC
cdr3_aa: CASSQGLAGSYEQYF

v_call: TRBV12-3/TRBV12-4
cdr3_length: 12
d_call: -
clone_size: -
j_call: TRBJ1-1
cdr3_nt: TGTGCCAGCAGTTTAGTGGCCATTGAAGCTTTCTTT
cdr3_aa: CASSLVAIEAFF

v_call: TRBV28
cdr3_length: 13
d_call: -
clone_size: -
j_call: TRBJ1-2
cdr3_nt: TGTGCCAGCAGTGTGGACAGACTCTATGGCTACACCTTC
cdr3_aa: CASSVDRLYGYTF

v_call: TRBV12-3/TRBV12-4
cdr3_length: 13
d_call: -
clone_size: once
j_call: TRBJ2-5
cdr3_nt: TGTGCCAGCAGTTTTGAACAGGTGGAGACCCAGTACTTC
cdr3_aa: CASSFEQVETQYF

v_call: TRBV6-5
cdr3_length: 15
d_call: -
clone_size: once
j_call: TRBJ1-1
cdr3_nt: TGTGCCAGCAACCCTTTACGGAGGGAGGGCACTGAAGCTTTCTTT
cdr3_aa: CASNPLRREGTEAFF

v_call: TRBV28
cdr3_length: 15
d_call: -
clone_size: -
j_call: TRBJ2-2
cdr3_nt: TGTGCCAGCAGTTTCGCGGGTCGGGGCACCGGGGAGCTGTTTTTT
cdr3_aa: CASSFAGRGTGELFF

v_call: TRBV28
cdr3_length: 15
d_call: -
clone_size: once
j_call: TRBJ2-7
cdr3_nt: TGTGCCAGCAGTTTACGGGGTGAGGGCTCCTACGAGCAGTACTTC
cdr3_aa: CASSLRGEGSYEQYF

v_call: TRBV6-1
cdr3_length: 15
d_call: -
clone_size: -
j_call: TRBJ1-2
cdr3_nt: TGTGCCAGCAGTGAATTCTCAAGGGGTAACTATGGCTACACCTTC
cdr3_aa: CASSEFSRGNYGYTF

v_call: TRBV3-1/TRBV3-2
cdr3_length: 11
d_call: -
clone_size: -
j_call: TRBJ2-7
cdr3_nt: TGTGCCAGCAGCCAAATCTCCAGGTGGTACTTC
cdr3_aa: CASSQISRWYF

v_call: TRBV2
cdr3_length: 16
d_call: TRBD1
clone_size: -
j_call: TRBJ2-3
cdr3_nt: TGTGCCAGCAGAGCTGGGGGCAGGGGGTTTACGGATACGCAGTATTTT
cdr3_aa: CASRAGGRGFTDTQYF

v_call: TRBV29-1
cdr3_length: 14
d_call: -
clone_size: few
j_call: TRBJ2-5
cdr3_nt: TGCAGCGTTGAAGACAGGGGGGTCGGAGAGACCCAGTACTTC
cdr3_aa: CSVEDRGVGETQYF

v_call: TRBV5-1
cdr3_length: 12
d_call: TRBD2
clone_size: -
j_call: TRBJ2-1
cdr3_nt: TGCGCCAGCAGCCCCCCTAGCGGTGAGCAGTTCTTC
cdr3_aa: CASSPPSGEQFF

v_call: TRBV3-1/TRBV3-2
cdr3_length: 13
d_call: TRBD1
clone_size: few
j_call: TRBJ2-7
cdr3_nt: TGTGCCAGCAGCACGGACAGGTCCCACGAGCAGTACTTC
cdr3_aa: CASSTDRSHEQYF

v_call: TRBV25-1
cdr3_length: 17
d_call: -
clone_size: -
j_call: TRBJ1-6
cdr3_nt: TGTGCCAGCAAAGGATGGGCTTCCACAGGGAGGGAGTCACCCCTCCACTTT
cdr3_aa: CASKGWASTGRESPLHF

v_call: TRBV15
cdr3_length: 15
d_call: -
clone_size: -
j_call: TRBJ1-2
cdr3_nt: TGTGCCACCAGCAGAGAAACGGGTTTACCCTATGGCTACACCTTC
cdr3_aa: CATSRETGLPYGYTF

v_call: TRBV2
cdr3_length: 14
d_call: -
clone_size: -
j_call: TRBJ2-3
cdr3_nt: TGTGCCAGCAGTCCCACACTAGCTTCAGATACGCAGTATTTT
cdr3_aa: CASSPTLASDTQYF

v_call: TRBV12-3/TRBV12-4
cdr3_length: 12
d_call: -
clone_size: -
j_call: TRBJ1-1
cdr3_nt: TGTGCCAGCACCCCTGGGGAAGGGGGAGCTTTCTTT
cdr3_aa: CASTPGEGGAFF

v_call: TRBV11-3
cdr3_length: 16
d_call: -
clone_size: -
j_call: TRBJ1-1
cdr3_nt: TGTGCCAGCAGCTCAAAATTCAGGGCGTCGAACACTGAAGCTTTCTTT
cdr3_aa: CASSSKFRASNTEAFF

v_call: TRBV4-3
cdr3_length: 15
d_call: TRBD1
clone_size: -
j_call: TRBJ2-7
cdr3_nt: TGCGCCAGCAGCCAAATTGCAGGGGGCAGCGACGAGCAGTACTTC
cdr3_aa: CASSQIAGGSDEQYF

v_call: TRBV6-5
cdr3_length: 13
d_call: -
clone_size: -
j_call: TRBJ1-2
cdr3_nt: TGTGCCAGCCTACTGGAGGCAAACTATGGCTACACCTTC
cdr3_aa: CASLLEANYGYTF

v_call: TRBV9
cdr3_length: 19
d_call: TRBD2
clone_size: -
j_call: TRBJ2-3
cdr3_nt: TGTGCCAGCAGCGTAGTTTCTAGCGGGGGCGTAAAGAGCACAGATACGCAGTATTTT
cdr3_aa: CASSVVSSGGVKSTDTQYF

v_call: TRBV5-1
cdr3_length: 15
d_call: -
clone_size: -
j_call: TRBJ2-3
cdr3_nt: TGCGCCAGCAGCTTGAGCGGATTTAGGGCAGATACGCAGTATTTT
cdr3_aa: CASSLSGFRADTQYF

v_call: TRBV13
cdr3_length: 16
d_call: -
clone_size: -
j_call: TRBJ1-2
cdr3_nt: TGTGCCAGCAGCCTCCGTGGCCGGGGGGTGAACTATGGCTACACCTTC
cdr3_aa: CASSLRGRGVNYGYTF

v_call: TRBV15
cdr3_length: 20
d_call: TRBD2
clone_size: -
j_call: TRBJ2-3
cdr3_nt: TGTGCCACCAGCAGGCCGGTTTCATCTAGCGGGAGAGGTTACACAGATACGCAGTATTTT
cdr3_aa: CATSRPVSSSGRGYTDTQYF

v_call: TRBV2
cdr3_length: 13
d_call: -
clone_size: once
j_call: TRBJ2-1
cdr3_nt: TGTGCCAGCAGTGAATTCTCGGGCAATGAGCAGTTCTTC
cdr3_aa: CASSEFSGNEQFF

v_call: TRBV11-3
cdr3_length: 14
d_call: -
clone_size: -
j_call: TRBJ2-7
cdr3_nt: TGTGCCAGCAAAGGGGGTCCGGACTTCTACGAGCAGTACTTC
cdr3_aa: CASKGGPDFYEQYF

v_call: TRBV20-1
cdr3_length: 11
d_call: -
clone_size: -
j_call: TRBJ2-7
cdr3_nt: TGCAGGGCGGGTAGCATATACGAGCAGTACTTC
cdr3_aa: CRAGSIYEQYF

v_call: TRBV7-2
cdr3_length: 17
d_call: TRBD1
clone_size: -
j_call: TRBJ1-6
cdr3_nt: TGTGCCAGCAGCTTATTCGGACAGGGGGCGAACAATTCACCCCTCCACTTT
cdr3_aa: CASSLFGQGANNSPLHF

v_call: TRBV5-1
cdr3_length: 15
d_call: -
clone_size: -
j_call: TRBJ2-1
cdr3_nt: TGCGCCAGCAGCTTGGGTGCGGGGACCTACAATGAGCAGTTCTTC
cdr3_aa: CASSLGAGTYNEQFF

v_call: TRBV3-1/TRBV3-2
cdr3_length: 16
d_call: -
clone_size: -
j_call: TRBJ1-4
cdr3_nt: TGTGCCAGCAGCCAAACCCCAGGGCTTGGAGAAGAAAAACTGTTTTTT
cdr3_aa: CASSQTPGLGEEKLFF